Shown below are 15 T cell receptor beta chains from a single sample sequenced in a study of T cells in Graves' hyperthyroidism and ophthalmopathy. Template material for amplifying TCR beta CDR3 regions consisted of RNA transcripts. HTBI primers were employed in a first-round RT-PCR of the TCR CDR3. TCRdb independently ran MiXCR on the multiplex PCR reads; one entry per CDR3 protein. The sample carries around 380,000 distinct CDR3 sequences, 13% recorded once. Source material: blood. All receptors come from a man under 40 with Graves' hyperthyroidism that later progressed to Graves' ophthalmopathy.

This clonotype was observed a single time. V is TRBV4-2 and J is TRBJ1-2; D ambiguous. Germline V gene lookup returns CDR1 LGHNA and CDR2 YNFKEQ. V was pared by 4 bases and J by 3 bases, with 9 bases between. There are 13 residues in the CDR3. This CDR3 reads CASSLNSDYGYTF. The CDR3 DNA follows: TGTGCCAGCAGCCTCAATTCAGACTATGGCTACACCTTC.

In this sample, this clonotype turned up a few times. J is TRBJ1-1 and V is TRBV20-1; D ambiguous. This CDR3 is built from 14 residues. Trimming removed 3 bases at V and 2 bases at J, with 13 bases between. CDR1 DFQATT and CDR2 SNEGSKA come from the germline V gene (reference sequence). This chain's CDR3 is CSARSLDRNTEAFF. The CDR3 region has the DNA TGCAGTGCTAGGTCCTTGGACCGCAACACTGAAGCTTTCTTT.

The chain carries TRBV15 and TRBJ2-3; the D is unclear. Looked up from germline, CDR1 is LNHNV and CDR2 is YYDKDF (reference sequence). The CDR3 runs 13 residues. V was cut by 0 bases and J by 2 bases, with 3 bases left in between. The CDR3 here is CATSRESTDTQYF. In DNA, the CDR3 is TGTGCCACCAGCAGAGAGTCCACAGATACGCAGTATTTT. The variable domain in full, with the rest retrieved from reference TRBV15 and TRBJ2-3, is DAMVIQNPRYQVTQFGKPVTLSCSQTLNHNVMYWYQQKSSQAPKLLFHYYDKDFNNEADTPDNFQSRRPNTSFCFLDIRSPGLGDTAMYLCATSRESTDTQYFGPGTRLTVL.

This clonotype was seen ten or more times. The CDR3 DNA reads TGTGCCAGCAGTTTAATCCTGACAGGGACCTATGGCTACACCTTC. As protein: CASSLILTGTYGYTF. The V gene is TRBV28, the J gene TRBJ1-2; the match to TRBD1 covers 7 bases. CDR1 and CDR2 from the germline V gene are MDHEN and SYDVKM. After removal of 2 bases from V and 4 bases from J, the junction contained 7 bases not matched to a gene. The CDR3 extends over 15 amino acids.

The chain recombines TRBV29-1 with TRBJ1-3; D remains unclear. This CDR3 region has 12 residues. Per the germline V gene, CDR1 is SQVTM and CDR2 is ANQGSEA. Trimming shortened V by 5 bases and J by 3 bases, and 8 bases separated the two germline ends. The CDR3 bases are TGCAGCGTTCAGGTCAATGGAAACACCATATATTTT. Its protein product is CSVQVNGNTIYF.

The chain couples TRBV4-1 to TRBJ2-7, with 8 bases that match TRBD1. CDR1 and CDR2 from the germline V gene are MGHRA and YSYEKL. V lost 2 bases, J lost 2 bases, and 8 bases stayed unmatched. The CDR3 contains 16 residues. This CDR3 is CASSQSTGGSPYEQYF. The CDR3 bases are TGCGCCAGCAGCCAATCCACAGGGGGTTCACCCTACGAGCAGTACTTC.

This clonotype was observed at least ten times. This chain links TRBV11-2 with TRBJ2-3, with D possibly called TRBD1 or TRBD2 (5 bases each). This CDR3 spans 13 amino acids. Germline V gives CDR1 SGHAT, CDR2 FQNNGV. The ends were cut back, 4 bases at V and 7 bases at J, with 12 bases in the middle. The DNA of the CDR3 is TGTGCCAGCAGCTCCTGGGACCGCTATACGCAGTATTTT. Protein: CASSSWDRYTQYF.

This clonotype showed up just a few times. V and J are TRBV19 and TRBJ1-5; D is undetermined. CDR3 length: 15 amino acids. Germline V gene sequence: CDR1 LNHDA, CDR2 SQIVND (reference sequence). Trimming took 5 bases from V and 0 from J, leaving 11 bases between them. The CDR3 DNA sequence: TGTGCCAGTAGTTCCGGACGGAGTAGCAATCAGCCCCAGCATTTT. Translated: CASSSGRSSNQPQHF.

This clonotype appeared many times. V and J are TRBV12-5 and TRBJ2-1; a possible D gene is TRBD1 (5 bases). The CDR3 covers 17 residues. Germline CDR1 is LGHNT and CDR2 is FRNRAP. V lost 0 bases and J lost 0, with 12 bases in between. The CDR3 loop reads CASGLVRRESSYNEQFF. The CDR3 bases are TGTGCTAGTGGTTTGGTACGCAGGGAAAGCTCCTACAATGAGCAGTTCTTC.

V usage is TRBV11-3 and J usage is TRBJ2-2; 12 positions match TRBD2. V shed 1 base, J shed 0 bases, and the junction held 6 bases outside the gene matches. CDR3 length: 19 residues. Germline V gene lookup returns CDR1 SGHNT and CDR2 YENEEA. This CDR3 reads CASSLARLAGAANTGELFF. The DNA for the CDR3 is TGTGCCAGCAGCTTAGCTAGACTAGCGGGGGCCGCGAACACCGGGGAGCTGTTTTTT.

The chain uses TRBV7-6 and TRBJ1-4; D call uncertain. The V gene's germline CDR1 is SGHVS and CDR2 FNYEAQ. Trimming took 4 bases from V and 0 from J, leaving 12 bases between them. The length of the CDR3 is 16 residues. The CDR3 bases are TGTGCCAGCAGCTCGAAAACCCGGGCAACTAATGAAAAACTGTTTTTT. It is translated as CASSSKTRATNEKLFF.

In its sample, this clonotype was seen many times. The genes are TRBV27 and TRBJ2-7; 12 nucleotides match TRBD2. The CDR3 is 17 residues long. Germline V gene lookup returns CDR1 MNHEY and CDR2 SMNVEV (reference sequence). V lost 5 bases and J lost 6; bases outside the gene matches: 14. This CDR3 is CASSPLRTSGARGEQYF. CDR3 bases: TGTGCCAGCAGTCCCCTCCGGACTAGCGGGGCCCGGGGCGAGCAGTACTTC.

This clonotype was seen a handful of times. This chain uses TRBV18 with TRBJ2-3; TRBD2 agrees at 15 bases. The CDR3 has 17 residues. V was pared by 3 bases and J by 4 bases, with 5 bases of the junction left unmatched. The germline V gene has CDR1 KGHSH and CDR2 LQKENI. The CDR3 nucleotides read TGTGCCAGCTCACCCGGACTAGCGGGGGGGATCTCAGATACGCAGTATTTT. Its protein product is CASSPGLAGGISDTQYF.

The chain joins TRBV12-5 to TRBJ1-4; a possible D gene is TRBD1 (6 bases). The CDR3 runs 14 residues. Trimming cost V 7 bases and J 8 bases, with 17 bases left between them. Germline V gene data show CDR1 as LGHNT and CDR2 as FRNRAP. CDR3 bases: TGTGCTAGTGCTGGGGGGCCTCCTGGGGAAAAACTGTTTTTT. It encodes CASAGGPPGEKLFF.

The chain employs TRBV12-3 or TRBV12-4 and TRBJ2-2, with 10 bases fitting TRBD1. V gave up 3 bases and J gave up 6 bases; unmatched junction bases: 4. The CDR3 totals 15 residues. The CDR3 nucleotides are TGTGCCAGCAGTTTTGGACAGGGGGGCGCCGGGGAGCTGTTTTTT. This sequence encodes CASSFGQGGAGELFF.